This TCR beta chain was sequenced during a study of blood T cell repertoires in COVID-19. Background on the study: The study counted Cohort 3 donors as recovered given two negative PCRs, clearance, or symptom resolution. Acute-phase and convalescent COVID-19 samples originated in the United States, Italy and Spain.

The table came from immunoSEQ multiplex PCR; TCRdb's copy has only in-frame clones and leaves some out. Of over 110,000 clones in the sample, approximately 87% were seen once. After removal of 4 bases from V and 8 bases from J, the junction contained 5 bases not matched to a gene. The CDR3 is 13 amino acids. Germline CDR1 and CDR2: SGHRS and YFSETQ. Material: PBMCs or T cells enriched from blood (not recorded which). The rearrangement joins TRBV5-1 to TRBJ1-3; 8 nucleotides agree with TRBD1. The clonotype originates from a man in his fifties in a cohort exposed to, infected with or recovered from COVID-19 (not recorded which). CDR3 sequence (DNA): TGCGCCAGCAGCCTCGGACAGGGATACACCATATATTTT. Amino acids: CASSLGQGYTIYF.